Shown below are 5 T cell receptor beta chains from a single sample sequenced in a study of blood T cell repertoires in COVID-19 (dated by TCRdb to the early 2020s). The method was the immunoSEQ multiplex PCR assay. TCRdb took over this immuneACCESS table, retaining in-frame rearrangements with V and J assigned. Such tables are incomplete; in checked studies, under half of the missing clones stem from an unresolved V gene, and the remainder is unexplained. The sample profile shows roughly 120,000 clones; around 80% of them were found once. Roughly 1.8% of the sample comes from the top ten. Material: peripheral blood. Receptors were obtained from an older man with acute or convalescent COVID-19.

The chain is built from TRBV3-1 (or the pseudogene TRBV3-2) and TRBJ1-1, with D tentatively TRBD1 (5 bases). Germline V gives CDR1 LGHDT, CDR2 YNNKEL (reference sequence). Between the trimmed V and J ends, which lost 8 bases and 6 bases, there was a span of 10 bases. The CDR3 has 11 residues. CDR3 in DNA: TGTGCCAGCCAGGGTTGGTCTGAAGCTTTCTTT. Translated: CASQGWSEAFF.

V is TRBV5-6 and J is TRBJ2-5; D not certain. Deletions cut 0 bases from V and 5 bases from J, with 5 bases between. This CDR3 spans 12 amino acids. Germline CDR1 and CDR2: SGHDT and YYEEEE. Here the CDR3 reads CASSLGAETQYF. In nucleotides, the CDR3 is TGTGCCAGCAGCTTGGGAGCGGAGACCCAGTACTTC.

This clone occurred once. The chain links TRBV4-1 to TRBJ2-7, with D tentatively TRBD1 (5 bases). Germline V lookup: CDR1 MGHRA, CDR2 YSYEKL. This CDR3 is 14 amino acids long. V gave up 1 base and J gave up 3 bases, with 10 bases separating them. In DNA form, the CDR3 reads TGCGCCAGCAGCCAAGGGATTGACAGCTACGAGCAGTACTTC. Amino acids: CASSQGIDSYEQYF.

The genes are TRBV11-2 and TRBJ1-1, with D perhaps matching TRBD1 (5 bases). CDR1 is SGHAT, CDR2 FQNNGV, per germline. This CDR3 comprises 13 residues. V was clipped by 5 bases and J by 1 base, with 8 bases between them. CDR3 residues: CASSLTGNTEAFF. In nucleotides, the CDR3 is TGTGCCAGCAGCCTAACAGGGAACACTGAAGCTTTCTTT. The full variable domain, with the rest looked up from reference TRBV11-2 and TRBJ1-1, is EAGVAQSPRYKIIEKRQSVAFWCNPISGHATLYWYQQILGQGPKLLIQFQNNGVVDDSQLPKDRFSAERLKGVDSTLKIQPAKLEDSAVYLCASSLTGNTEAFFGQGTRLTVV.

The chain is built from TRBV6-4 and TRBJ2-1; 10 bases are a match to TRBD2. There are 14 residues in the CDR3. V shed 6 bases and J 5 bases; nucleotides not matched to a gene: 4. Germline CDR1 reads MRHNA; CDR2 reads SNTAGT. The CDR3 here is CASRILAGDNEQFF. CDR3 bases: TGTGCCAGCAGAATCCTAGCGGGGGACAATGAGCAGTTCTTC.